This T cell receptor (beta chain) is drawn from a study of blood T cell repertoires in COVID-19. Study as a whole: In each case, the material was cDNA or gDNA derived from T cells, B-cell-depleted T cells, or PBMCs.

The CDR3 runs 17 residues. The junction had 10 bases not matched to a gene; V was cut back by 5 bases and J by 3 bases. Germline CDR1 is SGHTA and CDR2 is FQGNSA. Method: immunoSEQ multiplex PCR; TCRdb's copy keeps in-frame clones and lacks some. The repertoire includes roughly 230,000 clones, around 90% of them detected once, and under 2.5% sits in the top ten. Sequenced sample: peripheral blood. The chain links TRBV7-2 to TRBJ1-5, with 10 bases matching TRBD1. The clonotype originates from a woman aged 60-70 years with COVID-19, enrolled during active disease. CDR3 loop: CASSPLSGTGVNQPQHF. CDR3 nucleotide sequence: TGTGCCAGCAGCCCCCTCTCCGGGACAGGGGTCAATCAGCCCCAGCATTTT.